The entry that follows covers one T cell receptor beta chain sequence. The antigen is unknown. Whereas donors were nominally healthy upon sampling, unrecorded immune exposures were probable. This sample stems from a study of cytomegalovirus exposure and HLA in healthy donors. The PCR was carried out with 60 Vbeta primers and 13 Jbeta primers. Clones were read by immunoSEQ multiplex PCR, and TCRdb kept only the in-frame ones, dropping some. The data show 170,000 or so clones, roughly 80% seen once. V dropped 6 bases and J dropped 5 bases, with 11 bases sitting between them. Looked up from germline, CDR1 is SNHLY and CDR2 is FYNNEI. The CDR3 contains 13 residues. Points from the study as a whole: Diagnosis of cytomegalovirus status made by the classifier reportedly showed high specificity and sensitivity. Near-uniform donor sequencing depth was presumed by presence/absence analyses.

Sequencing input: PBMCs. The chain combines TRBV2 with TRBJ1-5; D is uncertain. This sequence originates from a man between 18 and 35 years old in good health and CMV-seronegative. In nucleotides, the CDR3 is TGTGCCAGCAGGGACTACAGAGATCAGCCCCAGCATTTT. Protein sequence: CASRDYRDQPQHF.